The entry that follows covers one TCR beta chain sequence. Here immunoSEQ multiplex PCR was the method, and the copy in TCRdb shows in-frame clones only, minus some. The sample has 33,000 or so clones; roughly four fifths are singletons. This record comes from a study of PD-L1 blockade in urothelial cancer. As for the study in general: Among blood samples, the median T cell count was some 150,000.

The CDR3 runs 15 residues. The V gene's germline CDR1 is MNHNY and CDR2 SVGAGI (reference sequence). The ends were cut back, 0 bases at V and 4 bases at J, with 10 bases in the middle. Described time point: pretreatment peripheral blood. The chain employs TRBV6-6 and TRBJ1-5, with a weak D call TRBD1 (5 bases). The source is a man aged 55 to 70 with urothelial cancer. Here the sequenced sample was PBMCs, taken around atezolizumab (anti-PD-L1) treatment. CDR3 loop: CASSYSSGGNQPQHF. The DNA of the CDR3 is TGTGCCAGCAGTTACTCGAGCGGGGGTAATCAGCCCCAGCATTTT.